Following are 5 T cell receptor beta chains from one sample sequenced in a study of a mutant IDH1 vaccine in newly diagnosed glioma. The assay was immunoSEQ multiplex PCR, and TCRdb's table has in-frame clones only and misses some. This table has 85,000 to 100,000 clones, about four fifths appearing once. Time point here: baseline, week 1 (first vaccination visit). Treatment specified: pre-vaccination baseline after standard-of-care therapy. The material was PBMCs, obtained from a glioma patient treated with radiotherapy, temozolomide or both. Receptor source: a man aged 35 to 55 with glioma.

The chain combines TRBV7-8 with TRBJ2-1; TRBD2 matches at 11 bases. V lost 5 bases and J lost 6; bases outside the gene matches: 6. Germline assignment: CDR1 SGHVS and CDR2 FQNEAQ. CDR3 size: 15 residues. The CDR3 spells CASSRTSGLGNEQFF. The CDR3 nucleotides read TGTGCCAGCAGCCGGACTAGCGGGCTAGGCAATGAGCAGTTCTTC.

The chain joins TRBV7-2 to TRBJ1-4; TRBD1 matches 7 bases. After removal of 2 bases from V and 3 bases from J, the junction contained 3 bases not matched to a gene. The CDR3 length is 15 residues. Germline CDR1 SGHTA, CDR2 FQGNSA. The chain's CDR3 is CASSLLGGANEKLFF. The CDR3 region has the DNA TGTGCCAGCAGCTTACTAGGGGGCGCTAATGAAAAACTGTTTTTT.

V and J are TRBV6-1 and TRBJ1-6, with D unclear. The CDR3 totals 12 residues. Germline V gene data show CDR1 as MNHNS and CDR2 as SASEGT. V lost 6 bases and J 9 bases, leaving 9 bases between the germline ends. CDR3 residues: CASRDQFSPLHF. The CDR3 nucleotides are TGTGCCAGCAGGGACCAATTTTCACCCCTCCACTTT.

V and J are TRBV7-2 and TRBJ2-5, with 7 bases fitting TRBD1. CDR1 and CDR2 (germline): SGHTA, FQGNSA. The CDR3 sequence is 13 residues long. J gave up 7 bases and V 5 bases, and 7 bases lay outside the gene matches. CDR3 nucleotide sequence: TGTGCCAGCAGCCAACAGGGGTCGGGGACCCAGTACTTC. The encoded protein is CASSQQGSGTQYF.

This clone was detected ten times or more. V and J are TRBV11-3 and TRBJ2-3; TRBD1 is a possible D gene (6 bases). V gave up 4 bases and J gave up 1 base, with 15 bases separating them. The germline CDR1 and CDR2 sequences are SGHNT and YENEEA. This CDR3 region has 16 residues. The CDR3 DNA sequence: TGTGCCAGCAGCTCAAGGGTGGGGGCCGGCACAGATACGCAGTATTTT. It encodes CASSSRVGAGTDTQYF.